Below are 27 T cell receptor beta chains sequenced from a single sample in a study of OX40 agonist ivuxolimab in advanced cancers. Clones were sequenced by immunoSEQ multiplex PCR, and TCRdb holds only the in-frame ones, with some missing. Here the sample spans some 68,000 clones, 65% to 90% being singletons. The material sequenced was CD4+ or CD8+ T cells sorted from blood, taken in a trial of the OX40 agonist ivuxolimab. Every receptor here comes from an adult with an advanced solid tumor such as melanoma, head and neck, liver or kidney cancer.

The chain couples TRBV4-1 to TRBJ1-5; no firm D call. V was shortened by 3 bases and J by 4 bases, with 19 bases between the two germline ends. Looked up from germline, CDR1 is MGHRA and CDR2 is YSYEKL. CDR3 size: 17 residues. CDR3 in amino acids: CASSHPQPGRQNQPQHF. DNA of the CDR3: TGCGCCAGCAGCCACCCTCAACCGGGTCGACAAAATCAGCCCCAGCATTTT.

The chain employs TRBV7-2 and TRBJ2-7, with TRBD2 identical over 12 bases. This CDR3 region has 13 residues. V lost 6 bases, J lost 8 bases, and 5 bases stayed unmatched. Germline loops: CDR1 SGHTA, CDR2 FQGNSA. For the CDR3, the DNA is TGTGCCAGCAGTCCTAGCGGGGGGGGCAAGCAGTACTTC. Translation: CASSPSGGGKQYF.

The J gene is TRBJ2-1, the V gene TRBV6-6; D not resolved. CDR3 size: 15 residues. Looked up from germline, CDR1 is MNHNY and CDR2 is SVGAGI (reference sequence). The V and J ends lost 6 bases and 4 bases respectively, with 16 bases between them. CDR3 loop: CASRPDNRRYNEQFF. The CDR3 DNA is TGTGCCAGCAGACCAGACAATAGGCGGTACAATGAGCAGTTCTTC.

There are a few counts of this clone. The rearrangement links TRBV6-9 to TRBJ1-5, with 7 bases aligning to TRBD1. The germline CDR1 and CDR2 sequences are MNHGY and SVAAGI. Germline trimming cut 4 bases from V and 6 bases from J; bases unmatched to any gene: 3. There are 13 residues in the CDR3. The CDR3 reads CASSWTGGQPQHF. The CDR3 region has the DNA TGTGCCAGCAGTTGGACAGGAGGTCAGCCCCAGCATTTT.

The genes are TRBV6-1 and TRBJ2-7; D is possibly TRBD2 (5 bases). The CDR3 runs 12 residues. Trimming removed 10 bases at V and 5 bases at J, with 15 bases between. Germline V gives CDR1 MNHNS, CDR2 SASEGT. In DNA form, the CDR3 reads TGTGCCACCGAGGGTATCCGAAACGAGCAGTACTTC. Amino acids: CATEGIRNEQYF.

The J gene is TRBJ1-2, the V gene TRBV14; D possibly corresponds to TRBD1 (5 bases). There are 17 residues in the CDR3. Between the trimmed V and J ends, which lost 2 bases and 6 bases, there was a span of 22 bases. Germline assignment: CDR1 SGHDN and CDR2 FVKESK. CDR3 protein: CASSQTEGERRGHGYTF. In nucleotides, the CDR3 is TGTGCCAGCAGCCAAACAGAGGGTGAGCGGAGGGGACATGGCTACACCTTC.

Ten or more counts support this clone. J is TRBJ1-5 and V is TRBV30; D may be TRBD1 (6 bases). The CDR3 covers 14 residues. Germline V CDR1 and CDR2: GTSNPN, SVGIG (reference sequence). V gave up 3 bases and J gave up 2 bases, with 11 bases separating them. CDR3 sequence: CAWRKQGGNQPQHF. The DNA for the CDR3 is TGTGCCTGGAGAAAACAGGGTGGCAATCAGCCCCAGCATTTT.

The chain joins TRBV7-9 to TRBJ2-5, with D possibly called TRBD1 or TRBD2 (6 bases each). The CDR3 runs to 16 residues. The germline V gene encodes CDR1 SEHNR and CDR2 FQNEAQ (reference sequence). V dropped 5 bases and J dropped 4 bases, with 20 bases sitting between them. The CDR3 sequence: CASSNRGTEEGETQYF. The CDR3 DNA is TGTGCCAGCAGCAATAGGGGGACGGAGGAGGGAGAGACCCAGTACTTC.

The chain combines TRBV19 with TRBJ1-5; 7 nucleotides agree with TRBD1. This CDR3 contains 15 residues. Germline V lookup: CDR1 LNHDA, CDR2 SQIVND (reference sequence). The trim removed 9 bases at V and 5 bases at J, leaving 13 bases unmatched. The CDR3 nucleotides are TGTGCCAGCCACACCCGGGACAGTTTTTATCAGCCCCAGCATTTT. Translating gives CASHTRDSFYQPQHF.

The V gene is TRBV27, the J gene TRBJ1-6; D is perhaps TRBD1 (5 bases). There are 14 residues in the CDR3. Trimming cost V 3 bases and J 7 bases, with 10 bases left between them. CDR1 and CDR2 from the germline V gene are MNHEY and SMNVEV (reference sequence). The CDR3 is CASSLTDRNSPLHF. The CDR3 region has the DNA TGTGCCAGCAGTTTGACCGACAGAAATTCACCCCTCCACTTT.

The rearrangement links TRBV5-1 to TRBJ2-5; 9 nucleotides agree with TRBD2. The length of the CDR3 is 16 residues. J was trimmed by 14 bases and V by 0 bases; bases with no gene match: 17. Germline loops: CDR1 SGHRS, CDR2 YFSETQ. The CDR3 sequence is CASSLDGAGGPSGGYF. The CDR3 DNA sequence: TGCGCCAGCAGCTTGGATGGTGCGGGGGGGCCTAGTGGAGGATACTTC.

CDR3 coding DNA: TGTGCCAGCAGCTTAGCTATGGCGGGGGAGGTGGCTGATACGCAGTATTTT. This codes for CASSLAMAGEVADTQYF. The chain joins TRBV7-6 to TRBJ2-3, with TRBD2 matching over 7 bases. The CDR3 length is 17 residues. After removal of 0 bases from V and 6 bases from J, the junction contained 12 bases not matched to a gene. The germline V gene has CDR1 SGHVS and CDR2 FNYEAQ.

CDR3 bases: TGTGCCACCCTACCCCTCAGCTACAATGAGCAGTTCTTC. Translated: CATLPLSYNEQFF. The chain couples TRBV6-1 to TRBJ2-1; D remains ambiguous. V lost 10 bases, J lost 3 bases, and 13 bases lay in between. This CDR3 comprises 13 residues. The germline V gene has CDR1 MNHNS and CDR2 SASEGT.

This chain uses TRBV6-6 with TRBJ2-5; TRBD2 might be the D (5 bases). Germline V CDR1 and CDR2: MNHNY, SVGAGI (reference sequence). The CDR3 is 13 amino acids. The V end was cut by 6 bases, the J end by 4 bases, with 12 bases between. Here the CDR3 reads CASSPPGIETQYF. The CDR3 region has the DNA TGTGCCAGCAGCCCGCCGGGGATAGAGACCCAGTACTTC.

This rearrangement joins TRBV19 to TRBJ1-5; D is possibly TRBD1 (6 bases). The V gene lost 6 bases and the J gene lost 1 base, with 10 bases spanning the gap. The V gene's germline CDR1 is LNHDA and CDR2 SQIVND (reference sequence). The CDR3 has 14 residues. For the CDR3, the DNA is TGTGCCAGTAGAAGGACAGTAAGCAATCAGCCCCAGCATTTT. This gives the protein CASRRTVSNQPQHF.

The CDR3 loop is CASSHSGHGTQYF. In nucleotides, the CDR3 is TGTGCCAGCAGCCATTCGGGACATGGTACGCAGTATTTT. The V and J genes are TRBV25-1 and TRBJ2-3; TRBD1 might be the D (6 bases). The CDR3 loop spans 13 amino acids. Germline loops: CDR1 MGHDK, CDR2 SYGVNS. The V gene lost 6 bases and the J gene lost 8 bases, with 15 bases spanning the gap.

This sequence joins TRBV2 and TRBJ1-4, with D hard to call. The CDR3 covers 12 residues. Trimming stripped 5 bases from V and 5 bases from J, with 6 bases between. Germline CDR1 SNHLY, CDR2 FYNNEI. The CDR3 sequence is CASSLGNEKLFF. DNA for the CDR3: TGTGCCAGCAGTTTGGGGAATGAAAAACTGTTTTTT.

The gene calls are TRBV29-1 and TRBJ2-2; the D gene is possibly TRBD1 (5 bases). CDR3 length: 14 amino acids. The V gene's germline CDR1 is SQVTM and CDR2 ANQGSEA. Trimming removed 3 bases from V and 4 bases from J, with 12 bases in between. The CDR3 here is CSVDKGWGTGELFF. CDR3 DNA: TGCAGCGTTGACAAGGGGTGGGGCACCGGGGAGCTGTTTTTT.

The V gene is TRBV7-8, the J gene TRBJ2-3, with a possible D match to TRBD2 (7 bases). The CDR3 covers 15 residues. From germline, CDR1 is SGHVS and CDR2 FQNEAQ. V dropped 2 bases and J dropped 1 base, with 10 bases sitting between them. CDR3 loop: CASSLWEGGTDTQYF. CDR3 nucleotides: TGTGCCAGCAGCTTATGGGAGGGGGGCACAGATACGCAGTATTTT.

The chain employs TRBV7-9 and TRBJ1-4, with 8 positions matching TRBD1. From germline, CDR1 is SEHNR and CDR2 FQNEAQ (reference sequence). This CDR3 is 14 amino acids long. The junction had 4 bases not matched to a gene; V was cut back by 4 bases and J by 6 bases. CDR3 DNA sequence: TGTGCCAGCAGCTCGCAGGGGGCTGATGAAAAACTGTTTTTT. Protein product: CASSSQGADEKLFF.

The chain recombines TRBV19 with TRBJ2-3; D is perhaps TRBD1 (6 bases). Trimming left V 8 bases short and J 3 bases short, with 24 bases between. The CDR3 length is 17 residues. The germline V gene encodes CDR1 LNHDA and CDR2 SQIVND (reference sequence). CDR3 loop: CASGRLQGPGGTDTQYF. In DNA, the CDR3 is TGTGCCAGTGGTCGATTACAGGGACCTGGTGGGACAGATACGCAGTATTTT.

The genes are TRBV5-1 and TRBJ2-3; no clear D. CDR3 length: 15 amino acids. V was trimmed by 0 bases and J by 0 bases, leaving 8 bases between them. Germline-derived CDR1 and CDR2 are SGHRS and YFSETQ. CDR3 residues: CASSLGAVSTDTQYF. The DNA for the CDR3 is TGCGCCAGCAGCTTGGGGGCAGTCAGCACAGATACGCAGTATTTT.

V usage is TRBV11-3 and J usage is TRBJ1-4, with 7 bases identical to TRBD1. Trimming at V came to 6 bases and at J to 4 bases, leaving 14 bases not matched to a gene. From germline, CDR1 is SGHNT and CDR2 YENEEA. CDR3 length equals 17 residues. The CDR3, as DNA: TGTGCCAGCAGGTCAGGGGGTCTGCTTGAGGGTAATGAAAAACTGTTTTTT. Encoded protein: CASRSGGLLEGNEKLFF.

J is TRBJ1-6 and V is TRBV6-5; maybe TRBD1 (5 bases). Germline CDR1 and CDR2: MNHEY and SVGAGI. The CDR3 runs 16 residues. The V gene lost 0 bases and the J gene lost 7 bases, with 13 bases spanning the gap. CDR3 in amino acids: CASSYSWKGSNSPLHF. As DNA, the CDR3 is TGTGCCAGCAGTTACTCATGGAAGGGGTCAAATTCACCCCTCCACTTT.

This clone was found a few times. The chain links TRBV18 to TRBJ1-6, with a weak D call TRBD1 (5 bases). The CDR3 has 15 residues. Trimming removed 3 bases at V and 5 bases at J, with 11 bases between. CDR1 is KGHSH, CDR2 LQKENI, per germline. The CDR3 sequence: CASSPIDSDNSPLHF. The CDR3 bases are TGTGCCAGCTCACCGATTGACAGTGATAATTCACCCCTCCACTTT.

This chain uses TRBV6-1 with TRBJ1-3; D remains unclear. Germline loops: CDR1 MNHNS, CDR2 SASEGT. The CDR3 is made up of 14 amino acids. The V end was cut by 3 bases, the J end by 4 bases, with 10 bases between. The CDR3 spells CASSDTVSGNTIYF. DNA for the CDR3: TGTGCCAGCAGTGATACAGTCTCCGGAAACACCATATATTTT.

CDR3 sequence reads: CASSEQGRTDTQYF. CDR3 bases: TGTGCCAGCAGTGAACAGGGCCGCACAGATACGCAGTATTTT. The J gene is TRBJ2-3, the V gene TRBV6-4; possibly TRBD1 for D (6 bases). From germline, CDR1 is MRHNA and CDR2 SNTAGT. Trimming left V 3 bases short and J 1 base short, with 8 bases between. The CDR3 runs 14 residues.